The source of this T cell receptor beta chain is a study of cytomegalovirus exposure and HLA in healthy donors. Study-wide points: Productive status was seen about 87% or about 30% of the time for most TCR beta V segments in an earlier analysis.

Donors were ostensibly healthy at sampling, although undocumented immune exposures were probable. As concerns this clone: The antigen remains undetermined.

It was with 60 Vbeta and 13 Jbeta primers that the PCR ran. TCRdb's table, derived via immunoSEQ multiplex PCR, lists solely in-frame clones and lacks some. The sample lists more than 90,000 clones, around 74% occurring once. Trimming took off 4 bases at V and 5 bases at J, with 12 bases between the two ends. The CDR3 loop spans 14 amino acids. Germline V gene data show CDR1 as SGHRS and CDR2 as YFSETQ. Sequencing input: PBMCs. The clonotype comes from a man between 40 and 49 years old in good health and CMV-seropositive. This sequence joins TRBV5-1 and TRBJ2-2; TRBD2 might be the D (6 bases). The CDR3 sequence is CASSPGSRTGELFF. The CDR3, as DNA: TGCGCCAGCAGCCCCGGGAGTAGAACCGGGGAGCTGTTTTTT. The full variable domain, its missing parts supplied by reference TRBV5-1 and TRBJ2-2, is KAGVTQTPRYLIKTRGQQVTLSCSPISGHRSVSWYQQTPGQGLQFLFEYFSETQRNKGNFPGRFSGRQFSNSRSEMNVSTLELGDSALYLCASSPGSRTGELFFGEGSRLTVL.